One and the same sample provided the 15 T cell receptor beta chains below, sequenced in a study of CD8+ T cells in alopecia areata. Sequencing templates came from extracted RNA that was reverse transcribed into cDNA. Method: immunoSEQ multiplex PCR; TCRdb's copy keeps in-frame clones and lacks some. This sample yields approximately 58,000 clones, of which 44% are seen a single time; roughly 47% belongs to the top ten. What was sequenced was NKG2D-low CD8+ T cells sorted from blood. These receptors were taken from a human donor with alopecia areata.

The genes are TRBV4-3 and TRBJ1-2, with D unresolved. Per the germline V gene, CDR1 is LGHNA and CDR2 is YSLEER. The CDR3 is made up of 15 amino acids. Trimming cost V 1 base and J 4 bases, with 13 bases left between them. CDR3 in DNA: TGCGCCAGCAGCCAAGCTTCCGACTCTCTCTATGGCTACACCTTC. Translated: CASSQASDSLYGYTF.

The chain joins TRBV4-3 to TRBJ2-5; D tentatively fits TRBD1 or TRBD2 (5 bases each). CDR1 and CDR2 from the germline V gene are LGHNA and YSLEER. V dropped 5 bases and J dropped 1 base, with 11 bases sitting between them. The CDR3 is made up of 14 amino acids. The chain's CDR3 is CASSSQDSQETQYF. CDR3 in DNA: TGCGCCAGCAGCTCACAGGACTCCCAAGAGACCCAGTACTTC.

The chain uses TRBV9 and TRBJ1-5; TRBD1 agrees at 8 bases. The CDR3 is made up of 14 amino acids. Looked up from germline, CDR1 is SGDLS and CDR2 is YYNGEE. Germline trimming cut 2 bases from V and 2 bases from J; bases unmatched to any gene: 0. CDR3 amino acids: CASSVTGGNQPQHF. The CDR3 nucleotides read TGTGCCAGCAGCGTGACAGGGGGCAATCAGCCCCAGCATTTT.

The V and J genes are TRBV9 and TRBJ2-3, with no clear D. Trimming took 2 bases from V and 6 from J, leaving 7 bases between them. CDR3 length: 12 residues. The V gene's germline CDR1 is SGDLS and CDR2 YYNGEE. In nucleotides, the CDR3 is TGTGCCAGCAGCGTGGATCAGGATACGCAGTATTTT. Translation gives CASSVDQDTQYF.

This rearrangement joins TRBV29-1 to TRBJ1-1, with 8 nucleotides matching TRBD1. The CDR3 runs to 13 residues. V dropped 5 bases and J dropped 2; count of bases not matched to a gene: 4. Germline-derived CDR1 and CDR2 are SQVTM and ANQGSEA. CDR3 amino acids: CSVRTGTNTEAFF. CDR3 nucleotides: TGCAGCGTTAGGACAGGGACCAACACTGAAGCTTTCTTT.

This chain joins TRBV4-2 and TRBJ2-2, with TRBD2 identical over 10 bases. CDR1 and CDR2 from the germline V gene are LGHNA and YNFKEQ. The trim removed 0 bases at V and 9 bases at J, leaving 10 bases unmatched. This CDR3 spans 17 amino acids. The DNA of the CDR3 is TGTGCCAGCAGCCAAGAGTTATCTAGCGGGAGAAGTCGGGAGCTGTTTTTT. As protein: CASSQELSSGRSRELFF.

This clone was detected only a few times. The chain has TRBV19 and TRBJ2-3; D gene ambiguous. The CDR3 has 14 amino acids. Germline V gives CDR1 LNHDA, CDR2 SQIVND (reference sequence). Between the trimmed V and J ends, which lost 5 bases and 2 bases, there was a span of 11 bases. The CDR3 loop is CASSRVPATDTQYF. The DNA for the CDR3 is TGTGCCAGTAGTCGGGTCCCGGCCACAGATACGCAGTATTTT. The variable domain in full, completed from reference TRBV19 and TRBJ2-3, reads DGGITQSPKYLFRKEGQNVTLSCEQNLNHDAMYWYRQDPGQGLRLIYYSQIVNDFQKGDIAEGYSVSREKKESFPLTVTSAQKNPTAFYLCASSRVPATDTQYFGPGTRLTVL.

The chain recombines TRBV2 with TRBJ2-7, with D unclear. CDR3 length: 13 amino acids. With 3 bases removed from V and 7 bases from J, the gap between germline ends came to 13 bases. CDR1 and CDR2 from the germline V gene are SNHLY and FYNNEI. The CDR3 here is CASSDLRAREQYF. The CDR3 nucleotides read TGTGCCAGCAGTGACTTAAGGGCCAGGGAGCAGTACTTC.

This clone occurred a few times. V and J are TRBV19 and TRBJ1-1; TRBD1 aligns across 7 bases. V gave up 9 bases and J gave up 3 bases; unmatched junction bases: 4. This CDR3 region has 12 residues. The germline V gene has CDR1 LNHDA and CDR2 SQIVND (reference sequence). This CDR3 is CASTTGHTEAFF. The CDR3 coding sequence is TGTGCCAGCACGACAGGGCACACTGAAGCTTTCTTT.

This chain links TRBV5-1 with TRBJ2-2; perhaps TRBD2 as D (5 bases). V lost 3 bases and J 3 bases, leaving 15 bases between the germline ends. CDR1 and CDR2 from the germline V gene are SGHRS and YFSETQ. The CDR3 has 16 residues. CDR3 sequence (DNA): TGCGCCAGCAGCTCTACTGTCCGGGGAGACACCGGGGAGCTGTTTTTT. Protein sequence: CASSSTVRGDTGELFF.

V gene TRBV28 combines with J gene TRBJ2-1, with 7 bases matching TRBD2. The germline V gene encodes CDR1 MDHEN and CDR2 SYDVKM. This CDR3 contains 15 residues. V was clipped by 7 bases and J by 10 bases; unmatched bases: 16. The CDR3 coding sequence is TGTGCCAGCACCCTAACGGGCGGGAGCCGTGGCGAGCAGTTCTTC. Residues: CASTLTGGSRGEQFF. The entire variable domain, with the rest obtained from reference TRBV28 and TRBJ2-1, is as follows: DVKVTQSSRYLVKRTGEKVFLECVQDMDHENMFWYRQDPGLGLRLIYFSYDVKMKEKGDIPEGYSVSREKKERFSLILESASTNQTSMYLCASTLTGGSRGEQFFGPGTRLTVL.

CDR3 sequence: CSVVGGQGANEQFF. The CDR3 bases are TGCAGCGTTGTTGGGGGACAGGGGGCCAATGAGCAGTTCTTC. V is TRBV29-1 and J is TRBJ2-1; TRBD1 agrees at 12 bases. The CDR3 is 14 amino acids. Looked up from germline, CDR1 is SQVTM and CDR2 is ANQGSEA. With V trimmed by 4 bases and J by 6 bases, 4 bases remained unmatched.

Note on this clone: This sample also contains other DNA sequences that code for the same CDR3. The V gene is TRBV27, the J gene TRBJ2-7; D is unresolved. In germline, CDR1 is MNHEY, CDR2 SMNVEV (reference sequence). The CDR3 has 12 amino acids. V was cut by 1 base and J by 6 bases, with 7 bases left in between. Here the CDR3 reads CASSLYGREQYF. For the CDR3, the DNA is TGTGCCAGCAGTTTATACGGACGCGAGCAGTACTTC.

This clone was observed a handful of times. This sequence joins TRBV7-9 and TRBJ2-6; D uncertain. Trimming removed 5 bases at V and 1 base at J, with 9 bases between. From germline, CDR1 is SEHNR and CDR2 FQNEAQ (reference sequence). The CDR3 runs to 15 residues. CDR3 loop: CASSTAVSGANVLTF. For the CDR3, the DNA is TGTGCCAGCAGCACCGCTGTTTCTGGGGCCAACGTCCTGACTTTC.

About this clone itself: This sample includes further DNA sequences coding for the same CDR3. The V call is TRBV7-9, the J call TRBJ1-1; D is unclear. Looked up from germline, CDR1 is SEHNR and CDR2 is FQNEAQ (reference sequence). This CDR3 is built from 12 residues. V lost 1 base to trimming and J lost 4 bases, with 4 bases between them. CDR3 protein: CASSLVSTEAFF. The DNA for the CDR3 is TGTGCCAGCAGCTTAGTTAGCACTGAAGCTTTCTTT.